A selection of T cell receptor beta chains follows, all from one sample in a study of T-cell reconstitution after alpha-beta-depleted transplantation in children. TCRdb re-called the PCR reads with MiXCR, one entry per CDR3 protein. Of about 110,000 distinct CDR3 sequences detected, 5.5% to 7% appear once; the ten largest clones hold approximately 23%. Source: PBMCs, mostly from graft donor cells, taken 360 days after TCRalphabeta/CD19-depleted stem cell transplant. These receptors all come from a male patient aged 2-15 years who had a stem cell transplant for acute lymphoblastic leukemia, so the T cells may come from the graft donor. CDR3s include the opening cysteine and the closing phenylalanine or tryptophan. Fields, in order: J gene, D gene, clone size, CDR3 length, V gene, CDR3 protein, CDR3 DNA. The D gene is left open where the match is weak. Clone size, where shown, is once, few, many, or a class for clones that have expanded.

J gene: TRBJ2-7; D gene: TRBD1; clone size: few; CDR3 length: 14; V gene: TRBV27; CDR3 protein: CASSQGGRGHEQYF; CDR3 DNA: TGTGCCAGCAGTCAGGGAGGCAGGGGGCACGAGCAGTACTTC
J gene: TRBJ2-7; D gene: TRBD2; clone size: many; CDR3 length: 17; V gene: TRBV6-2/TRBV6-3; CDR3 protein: CASSYGLAGGPTHEQYF; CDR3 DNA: TGTGCCAGCAGTTACGGCCTAGCGGGAGGGCCAACCCACGAGCAGTACTTC
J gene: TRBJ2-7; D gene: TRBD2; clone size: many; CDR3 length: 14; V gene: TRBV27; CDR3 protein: CASSLAGGFYEQYF; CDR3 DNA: TGTGCCAGCAGTTTGGCGGGGGGATTCTACGAGCAGTACTTC
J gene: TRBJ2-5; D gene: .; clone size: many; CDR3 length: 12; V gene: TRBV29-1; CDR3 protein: CSALGGAETQYF; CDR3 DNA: TGCAGCGCTCTGGGGGGGGCTGAGACCCAGTACTTC
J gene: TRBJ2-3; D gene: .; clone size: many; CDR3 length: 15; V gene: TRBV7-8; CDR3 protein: CASSLGGGEGDTQYF; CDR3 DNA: TGTGCCAGCAGCTTAGGAGGGGGAGAGGGAGATACGCAGTATTTT
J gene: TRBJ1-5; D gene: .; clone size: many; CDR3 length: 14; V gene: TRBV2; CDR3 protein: CASSEAPRVQPQHF; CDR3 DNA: TGTGCCAGCAGTGAGGCGCCCAGGGTGCAGCCCCAGCATTTT
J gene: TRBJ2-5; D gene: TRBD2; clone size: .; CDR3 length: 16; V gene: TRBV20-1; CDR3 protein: CSARDWRTSDGETQYF; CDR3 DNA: TGCAGTGCTAGAGATTGGCGGACTAGCGACGGAGAGACCCAGTACTTC
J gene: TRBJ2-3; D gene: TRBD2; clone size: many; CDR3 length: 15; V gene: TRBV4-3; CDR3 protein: CASSQARGYTDTQYF; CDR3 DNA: TGCGCCAGCAGCCAAGCGCGGGGGTACACAGATACGCAGTATTTT
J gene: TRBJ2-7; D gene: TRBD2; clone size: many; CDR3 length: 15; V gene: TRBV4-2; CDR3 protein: CASSPGLAGVYEQYF; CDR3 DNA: TGTGCCAGCAGCCCGGGACTAGCGGGAGTCTACGAGCAGTACTTC
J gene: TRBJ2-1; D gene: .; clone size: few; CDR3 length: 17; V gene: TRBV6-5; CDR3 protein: CASSYFAGYSSYNEQFF; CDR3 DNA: TGTGCCAGCAGTTATTTCGCGGGTTACAGCTCCTACAATGAGCAGTTCTTC
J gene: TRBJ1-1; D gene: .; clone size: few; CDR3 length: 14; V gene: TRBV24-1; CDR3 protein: CATSDEGSNTEAFF; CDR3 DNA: TGTGCCACCAGTGATGAGGGTTCCAACACTGAAGCTTTCTTT
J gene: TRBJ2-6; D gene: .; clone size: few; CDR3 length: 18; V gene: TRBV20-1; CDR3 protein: CSARVVGGDTSGANVLTF; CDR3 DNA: TGCAGTGCTAGAGTCGTAGGGGGGGACACCTCTGGGGCCAACGTCCTGACTTTC
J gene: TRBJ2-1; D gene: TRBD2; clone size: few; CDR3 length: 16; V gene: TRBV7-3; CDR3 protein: CSSSLSRVAGGKEQFF; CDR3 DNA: TGTTCCAGCAGCTTAAGCAGGGTAGCGGGAGGGAAGGAGCAGTTCTTC
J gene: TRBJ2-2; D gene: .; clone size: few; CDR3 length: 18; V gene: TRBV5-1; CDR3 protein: CASSLASTTSFYTGELFF; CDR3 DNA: TGCGCCAGCAGCTTGGCTTCAACGACTAGTTTTTACACCGGGGAGCTGTTTTTT
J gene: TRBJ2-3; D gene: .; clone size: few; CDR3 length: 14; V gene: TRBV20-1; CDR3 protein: CSVFDGPSTDTQYF; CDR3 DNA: TGCAGTGTTTTCGACGGGCCTAGCACAGATACGCAGTATTTT
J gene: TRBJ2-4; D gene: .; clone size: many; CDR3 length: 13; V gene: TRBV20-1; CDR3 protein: CSAREGAKNIQYF; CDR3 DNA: TGCAGTGCTAGGGAGGGGGCCAAAAACATTCAGTACTTC
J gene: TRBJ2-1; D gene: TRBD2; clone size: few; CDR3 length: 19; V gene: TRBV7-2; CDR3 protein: CASSLAPSGLAGKSHEQFF; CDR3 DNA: TGTGCCAGCAGCTTAGCCCCGAGTGGGCTAGCGGGAAAGTCCCATGAGCAGTTCTTC
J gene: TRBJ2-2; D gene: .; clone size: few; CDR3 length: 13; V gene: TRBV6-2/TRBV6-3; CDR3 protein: CATRTGGTGELFF; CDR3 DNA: TGTGCCACCCGGACAGGAGGGACCGGGGAGCTGTTTTTT
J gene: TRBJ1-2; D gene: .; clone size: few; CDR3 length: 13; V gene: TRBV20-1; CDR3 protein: CSARVREDYGYTF; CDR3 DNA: TGCAGTGCTAGAGTCAGGGAGGACTATGGCTACACCTTC
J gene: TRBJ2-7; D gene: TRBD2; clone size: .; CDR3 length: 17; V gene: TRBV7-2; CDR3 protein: CASSLRSGGRSSYEQYF; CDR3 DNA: TGTGCCAGCAGCTTACGAAGCGGCGGGAGGTCGTCCTACGAGCAGTACTTC
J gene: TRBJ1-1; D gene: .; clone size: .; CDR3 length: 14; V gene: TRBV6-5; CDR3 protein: CASSYSGARTEAFF; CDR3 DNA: TGTGCCAGCAGTTACTCGGGGGCAAGGACTGAAGCTTTCTTT
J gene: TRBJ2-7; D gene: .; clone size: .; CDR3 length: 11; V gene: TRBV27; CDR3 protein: CAWGGRYEQYF; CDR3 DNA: TGTGCCTGGGGAGGTCGCTACGAGCAGTACTTC
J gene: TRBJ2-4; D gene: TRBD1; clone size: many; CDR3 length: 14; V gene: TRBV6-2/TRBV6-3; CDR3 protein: CASSQQGAKNIQYF; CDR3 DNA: TGTGCCAGCAGTCAACAGGGGGCCAAAAACATTCAGTACTTC
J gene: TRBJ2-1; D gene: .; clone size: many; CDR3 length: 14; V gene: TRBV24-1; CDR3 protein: CATSPRGPYNEQFF; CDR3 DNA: TGTGCCACGAGTCCGCGCGGTCCGTACAATGAGCAGTTCTTC
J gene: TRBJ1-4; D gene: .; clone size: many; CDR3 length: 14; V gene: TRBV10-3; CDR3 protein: CATTKGTTNEKLFF; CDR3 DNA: TGTGCCACCACTAAGGGGACGACTAATGAAAAACTGTTTTTT
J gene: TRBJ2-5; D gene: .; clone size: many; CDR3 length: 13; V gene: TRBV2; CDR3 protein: CASTYPGQETQYF; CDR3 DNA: TGTGCCAGCACCTACCCGGGACAAGAGACCCAGTACTTC
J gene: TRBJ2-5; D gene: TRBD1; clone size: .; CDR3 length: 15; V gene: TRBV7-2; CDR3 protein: CASSTPSGGPGTQYF; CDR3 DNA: TGTGCCAGCAGCACGCCGTCAGGGGGCCCCGGGACCCAGTACTTC
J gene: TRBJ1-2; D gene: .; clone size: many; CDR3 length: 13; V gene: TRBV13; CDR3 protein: CASSLGANYGYTF; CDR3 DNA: TGTGCCAGCAGCTTAGGAGCTAACTATGGCTACACCTTC
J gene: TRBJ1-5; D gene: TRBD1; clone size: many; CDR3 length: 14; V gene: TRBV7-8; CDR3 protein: CASSLLPGQGTLNF; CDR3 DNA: TGTGCCAGCAGCTTACTACCGGGACAGGGTACCTTGAATTTT
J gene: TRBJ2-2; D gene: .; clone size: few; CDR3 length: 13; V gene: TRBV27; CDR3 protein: CASSSGITGELFF; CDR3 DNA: TGTGCCAGCAGTTCCGGGATCACCGGGGAGCTGTTTTTT
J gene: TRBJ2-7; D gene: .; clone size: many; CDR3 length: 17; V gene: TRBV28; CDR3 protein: CASSLSLWNFSEYEQYF; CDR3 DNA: TGTGCCAGCAGTTTATCCCTTTGGAATTTCAGCGAATACGAGCAGTACTTC
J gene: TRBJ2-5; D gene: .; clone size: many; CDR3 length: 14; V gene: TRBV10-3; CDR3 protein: CAISVEAGQETQYF; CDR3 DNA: TGTGCCATCAGTGTGGAGGCAGGCCAAGAGACCCAGTACTTC
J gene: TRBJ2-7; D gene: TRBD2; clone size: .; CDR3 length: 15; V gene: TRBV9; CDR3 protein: CASSVGREATYEQYF; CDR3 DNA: TGTGCCAGCAGCGTAGGGCGGGAGGCCACCTACGAGCAGTACTTC
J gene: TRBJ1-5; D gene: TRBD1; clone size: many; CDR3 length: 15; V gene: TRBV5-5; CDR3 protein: CASSLAWTGEQPQHF; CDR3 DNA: TGTGCCAGCAGCTTGGCCTGGACAGGGGAACAGCCCCAGCATTTT
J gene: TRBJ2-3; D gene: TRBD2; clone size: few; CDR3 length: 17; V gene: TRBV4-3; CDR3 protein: CASSQDSSGTFTDTQYF; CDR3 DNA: TGCGCCAGCAGCCAAGACAGCAGCGGGACGTTCACAGATACGCAGTATTTT
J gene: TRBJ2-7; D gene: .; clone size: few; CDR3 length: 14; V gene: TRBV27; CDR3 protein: CASSPLRTAYEQYF; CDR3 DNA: TGTGCCAGCAGTCCTCTCCGGACGGCCTACGAGCAGTACTTC
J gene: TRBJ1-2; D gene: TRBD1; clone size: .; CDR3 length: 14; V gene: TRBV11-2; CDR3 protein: CASSLDRGFSGYTF; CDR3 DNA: TGTGCCAGCAGCTTAGACAGGGGGTTCTCAGGCTACACCTTC
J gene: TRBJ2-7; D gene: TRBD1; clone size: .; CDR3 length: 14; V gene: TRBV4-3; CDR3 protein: CASSHRDRAYEQYF; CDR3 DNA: TGCGCCAGCAGCCACCGGGACAGGGCCTACGAGCAGTACTTC
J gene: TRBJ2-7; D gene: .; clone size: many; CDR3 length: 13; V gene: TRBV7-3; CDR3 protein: CASSLGPSYEQYF; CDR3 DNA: TGTGCCAGCAGCTTAGGCCCCTCCTACGAGCAGTACTTC
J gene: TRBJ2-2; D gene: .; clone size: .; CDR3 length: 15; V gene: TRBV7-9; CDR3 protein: CASSEKDSNTGELFF; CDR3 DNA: TGTGCCAGCAGCGAAAAGGACTCGAACACCGGGGAGCTGTTTTTT
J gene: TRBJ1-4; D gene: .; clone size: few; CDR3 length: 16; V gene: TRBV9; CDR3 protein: CASSVAPARGKEKLFF; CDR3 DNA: TGTGCCAGCAGCGTAGCTCCTGCCAGGGGAAAGGAAAAACTGTTTTTT
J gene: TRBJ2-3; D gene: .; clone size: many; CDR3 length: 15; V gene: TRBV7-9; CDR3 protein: CASSFLGRNTDTQYF; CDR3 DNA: TGTGCCAGCAGCTTTTTGGGACGAAACACAGATACGCAGTATTTT
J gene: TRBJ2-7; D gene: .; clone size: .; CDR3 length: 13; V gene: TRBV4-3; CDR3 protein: CASSHRDGYEQYF; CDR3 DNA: TGCGCCAGCAGCCACCGGGACGGTTACGAGCAGTACTTC
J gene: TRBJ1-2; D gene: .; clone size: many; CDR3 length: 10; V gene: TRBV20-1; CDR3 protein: CSGTDWGYTF; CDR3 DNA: TGCAGTGGCACCGACTGGGGCTACACCTTC
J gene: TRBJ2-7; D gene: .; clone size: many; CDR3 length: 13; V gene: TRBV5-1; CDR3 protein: CASSLGASYEQYF; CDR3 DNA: TGCGCCAGCAGCTTGGGGGCTAGTTACGAGCAGTACTTC
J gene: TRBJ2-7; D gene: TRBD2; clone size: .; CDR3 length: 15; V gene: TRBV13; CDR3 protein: CASSSRVAGSYEQYF; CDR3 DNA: TGTGCCAGCAGCTCCCGAGTAGCGGGGTCCTACGAGCAGTACTTC
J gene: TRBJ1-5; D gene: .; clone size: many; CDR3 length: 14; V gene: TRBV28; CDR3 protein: CASSLRGSNQPQHF; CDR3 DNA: TGTGCCAGCAGCCTCAGGGGTAGCAATCAGCCCCAGCATTTT
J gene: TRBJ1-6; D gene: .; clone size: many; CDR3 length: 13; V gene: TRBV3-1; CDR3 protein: CASSQETGQALHF; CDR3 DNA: TGTGCCAGCAGCCAAGAAACAGGGCAGGCCCTCCACTTT